This T cell receptor beta chain derives from a study of T cells after yellow fever vaccination. Germline V gives CDR1 ENHRY, CDR2 SYGVKD. The length of the CDR3 is 14 residues. V was shortened by 10 bases and J by 5 bases, with 20 bases between the two germline ends. Regarding the study as a whole: Peaking on day 5 versus 15, the secondary response was faster but weaker.

Each CDR3 protein is one row after TCRdb ran MiXCR on the 5' RACE reads. The sample yields about 340,000 distinct CDR3 sequences, 8.7% seen once. This clonotype turned up a few times. Its antigen remains unknown. V and J are TRBV10-3 and TRBJ2-5; TRBD1 or TRBD2 may be the D gene (5 bases each). The sample in question was PBMCs, obtained on the day of the first yellow fever vaccination. The receptor's source is a man between 18 and 35 years old who received the YFV17D yellow fever vaccine. This chain's CDR3 is CASQPGPITETQYF. CDR3 DNA: TGTGCCAGCCAGCCGGGGCCGATTACCGAGACCCAGTACTTC.